This T cell receptor (beta chain) is drawn from a study of T cell responses to AZD1222 COVID-19 vaccine. For this clone: What it binds is not known.

Whole-study findings and limits: Repertoire sampling was restricted to post-peak T cell response timepoints. Donors in the cohort were predominantly white British and more often female, and clonal diversity was possibly underestimated.

Trimming took off 4 bases at V and 4 bases at J, with 5 bases between the two ends. The CDR3 consists of 11 residues. Clones were read by immunoSEQ multiplex PCR, and TCRdb kept only the in-frame ones, dropping some. Of 100,000 to 120,000 clones in the sample, around nine tenths were seen once. The V call is TRBV5-7, the J call TRBJ2-5, with no clear D. TRBV5-7 is assigned to the ORF class and has an uncertain function. The TCR originated in an adult in good health. Sequenced material: peripheral blood, taken on day 0 of AZD1222 vaccination. As DNA, the CDR3 is TGTGCCAGCAGCAACAGAGAGACCCAGTACTTC. It is translated as CASSNRETQYF.